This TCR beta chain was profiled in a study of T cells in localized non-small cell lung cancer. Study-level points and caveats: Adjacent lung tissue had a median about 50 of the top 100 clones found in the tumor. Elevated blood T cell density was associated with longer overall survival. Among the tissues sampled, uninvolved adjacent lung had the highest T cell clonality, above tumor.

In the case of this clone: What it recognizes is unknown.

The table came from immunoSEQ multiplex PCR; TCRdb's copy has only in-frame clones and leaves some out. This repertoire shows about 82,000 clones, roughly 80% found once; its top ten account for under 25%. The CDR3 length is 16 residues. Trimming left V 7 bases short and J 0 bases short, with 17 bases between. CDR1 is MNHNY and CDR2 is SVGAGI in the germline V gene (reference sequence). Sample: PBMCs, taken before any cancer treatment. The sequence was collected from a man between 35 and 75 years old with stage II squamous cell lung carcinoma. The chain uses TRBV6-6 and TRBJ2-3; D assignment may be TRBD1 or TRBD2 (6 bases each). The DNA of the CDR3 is TGTGCCAGCACCAGACTCGGGGGACACAGCACAGATACGCAGTATTTT. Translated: CASTRLGGHSTDTQYF.